This T cell receptor beta chain was identified in a study of OX40 agonist ivuxolimab in advanced cancers. CDR1 and CDR2 (germline): MNHNY, SVGAGI (reference sequence). V lost 6 bases, J lost 9 bases, and 8 bases stayed unmatched. This CDR3 contains 13 residues. The method was immunoSEQ multiplex PCR; TCRdb's version includes in-frame clones alone and lacks a portion of them. The sample lists under 100,000 clones, less than 85% seen once, with around 0.51% in the top ten. The TCR was taken from an adult with an advanced solid tumor such as melanoma, head and neck, liver or kidney cancer. This rearrangement joins TRBV6-6 to TRBJ1-5; TRBD1 matches 7 bases. This specimen was CD4+ or CD8+ T cells sorted from blood, taken in a trial of the OX40 agonist ivuxolimab. CDR3 sequence reads: CASSGQAGVPQHF. CDR3 coding DNA: TGTGCCAGCAGCGGACAGGCGGGGGTGCCCCAGCATTTT.